The next 32 T cell receptor beta chains were all read from a single sample in a study of T cell responses to AZD1222 COVID-19 vaccine (dated by TCRdb to the early 2020s). This specimen's time point label, per the study, means: baseline before first vaccination. The method was the immunoSEQ multiplex PCR assay. The immuneACCESS repertoire file appears here via TCRdb, limited to in-frame rearrangements. These files lack a portion of the clones; in checked studies, under half of the deficit traces to unresolved V genes, and the cause of the others is not known. The table for this sample lists about 70,000 clones; about 85% of them were counted only once. The ten top clones hold approximately 20% of the sample. The sample consisted of peripheral blood, taken on day 0 of AZD1222 vaccination. The receptors were gathered from an adult in good health.

The V and J genes are TRBV7-9 and TRBJ1-2, with D unresolved. Germline V gene lookup returns CDR1 SEHNR and CDR2 FQNEAQ (reference sequence). This CDR3 has 12 residues. Trimming shortened V by 5 bases and J by 8 bases, and 12 bases separated the two germline ends. The CDR3 DNA follows: TGTGCCAGCAGCCCCGGGCCCCAAGGCTACACCTTC. This translates into CASSPGPQGYTF.

The V call is TRBV4-1, the J call TRBJ2-2, with D uncertain. CDR1 and CDR2 from the germline V gene are MGHRA and YSYEKL. Between the trimmed V and J ends, which lost 0 bases and 3 bases, there was a span of 11 bases. The CDR3 runs to 16 residues. The CDR3 DNA is TGCGCCAGCAGCCAAGAAGGCCCGCCGGACACCGGGGAGCTGTTTTTT. It yields the protein CASSQEGPPDTGELFF.

With respect to this clone: At one of its ends the junction is not consistent with the germline gene, which may arise from a read error. This chain joins TRBV2 and TRBJ1-1; perhaps TRBD1 as D (6 bases). Germline V gene sequence: CDR1 SNHLY, CDR2 FYNNEI. This CDR3 is 13 amino acids long. The CDR3 is CVTGGWRTTEAFF. CDR3 nucleotide sequence: TGCGTTACCGGGGGCTGGCGGACCACTGAAGCTTTCTTT.

The chain employs TRBV7-9 and TRBJ2-7, with D tentatively TRBD2 (7 bases). The CDR3 is 16 amino acids. From germline, CDR1 is SEHNR and CDR2 FQNEAQ (reference sequence). V was pared by 5 bases and J by 0 bases, with 17 bases between. CDR3 in DNA: TGTGCCAGCAGCAGTTCCTTGCGGGGGCCCTCCTACGAGCAGTACTTC. It encodes CASSSSLRGPSYEQYF.

The rearrangement links TRBV9 to TRBJ1-5; no clear D. V dropped 0 bases and J dropped 5 bases, with 12 bases sitting between them. Germline CDR1 is SGDLS and CDR2 is YYNGEE. The CDR3 is 15 residues long. CDR3 DNA: TGTGCCAGCAGCGTAGCTGGCGGGCGAGATCAGCCCCAGCATTTT. It is translated as CASSVAGGRDQPQHF.

The CDR3, as DNA: TGTGCCAGCAGCTTGGAGAGCGGAGAGACCCAGTACTTC. It codes for CASSLESGETQYF. The chain carries TRBV5-4 and TRBJ2-5, with D possibly matching TRBD2 (5 bases). V was clipped by 0 bases and J by 4 bases, with 7 bases between them. This CDR3 is 13 amino acids long. CDR1 SGHNT and CDR2 YYREEE come from the germline V gene (reference sequence).

The V and J genes are TRBV7-9 and TRBJ2-7, with unresolved D. Looked up from germline, CDR1 is SEHNR and CDR2 is FQNEAQ (reference sequence). This CDR3 comprises 16 residues. Trimming took 5 bases from V and 3 from J, leaving 20 bases between them. CDR3 amino acids: CASSPPTPSGRYEQYF. The CDR3 DNA reads TGTGCCAGCAGCCCACCAACCCCTTCGGGCCGCTACGAGCAGTACTTC.

The V gene is TRBV29-1, the J gene TRBJ2-1; TRBD2 aligns across 14 bases. This CDR3 has 13 amino acids. From germline, CDR1 is SQVTM and CDR2 ANQGSEA. With 7 bases clipped from V and 6 bases from J, the junction kept 2 bases outside the gene matches. The CDR3 sequence is CSGGLAGGNEQFF. The CDR3 DNA reads as TGCAGCGGCGGACTAGCGGGAGGCAATGAGCAGTTCTTC.

The J gene is TRBJ2-3, the V gene TRBV5-6, with a possible D match to TRBD2 (6 bases). The V and J ends lost 4 bases and 2 bases respectively, with 20 bases between them. This CDR3 has 17 amino acids. Germline loops: CDR1 SGHDT, CDR2 YYEEEE. Here the CDR3 DNA reads TGTGCCAGCAGCGAGGCGGGGCGGGCGGTTACCACAGATACGCAGTATTTT. This sequence encodes CASSEAGRAVTTDTQYF.

This clone was detected only once. This chain joins TRBV2 and TRBJ2-7, with TRBD2 identical over 11 bases. The CDR3 covers 17 residues. V shed 6 bases and J 3 bases; nucleotides not matched to a gene: 13. Germline-derived CDR1 and CDR2 are SNHLY and FYNNEI. CDR3 sequence: CASRRRVAGGPGYEQYF. CDR3 nucleotide sequence: TGTGCCAGCAGAAGAAGAGTAGCGGGGGGGCCGGGCTACGAGCAGTACTTC.

V gene TRBV6-5 combines with J gene TRBJ1-3; 7 bases are shared with TRBD1. The CDR3 sequence is 12 residues long. CDR1 is MNHEY and CDR2 is SVGAGI in the germline V gene. J was trimmed by 4 bases and V by 10 bases; bases with no gene match: 4. The CDR3 nucleotides read TGTGCCACCAGGGGGTCCGGAAACACCATATATTTT. Its protein is CATRGSGNTIYF.

A note on this clone: The sample carries other DNA sequences with the same CDR3. The rearrangement links TRBV5-1 to TRBJ1-2; 7 bases agree with TRBD1. The ends lost 2 bases at V and 4 bases at J; junction bases unmatched: 5. Germline V lookup: CDR1 SGHRS, CDR2 YFSETQ. This CDR3 spans 14 amino acids. CDR3 amino acids: CASSFSGGSYGYTF. CDR3 in DNA: TGCGCCAGCAGCTTCTCAGGGGGAAGCTATGGCTACACCTTC.

This chain connects TRBV5-1 to TRBJ1-2, with 9 bases that match TRBD1. CDR1 and CDR2 (germline): SGHRS, YFSETQ. Trimming took 5 bases from V and 4 from J; bases not matched to a gene: 9. The CDR3 consists of 15 residues. CDR3 DNA: TGCGCCAGCAGTTGGACAGGGGAATCCTCCTATGGCTACACCTTC. It specifies CASSWTGESSYGYTF.

This chain uses TRBV5-1 with TRBJ2-7, with 7 positions matching TRBD2. The length of the CDR3 is 12 residues. Per germline, CDR1 SGHRS and CDR2 YFSETQ. V was pared by 2 bases and J by 7 bases, with 3 bases of the junction left unmatched. The CDR3 region has the DNA TGCGCCAGCAGCTTAACCGGGGGGGAGCAGTACTTC. It codes for CASSLTGGEQYF.

V is TRBV10-3 and J is TRBJ2-7; a weak D match, TRBD1 (6 bases). V shed 11 bases and J shed 1 base, with 21 bases lying between them. CDR3 length equals 15 residues. CDR1 ENHRY and CDR2 SYGVKD come from the germline V gene. This CDR3 reads CAVGTTRVGSYEQYF. In DNA form, the CDR3 reads TGTGCCGTAGGGACAACACGCGTCGGATCCTACGAGCAGTACTTC.

CDR3 residues: CASSFGDGQAIYGYTF. CDR3 nucleotides: TGTGCCAGCAGTTTTGGAGACGGACAGGCCATCTATGGCTACACCTTC. The chain carries TRBV27 and TRBJ1-2; 7 bases line up with TRBD1. The V gene end was trimmed by 3 bases and the J gene end by 4 bases; junction bases not matched to a gene: 11. The CDR3 runs 16 residues. Germline CDR1 and CDR2: MNHEY and SMNVEV (reference sequence).

This sequence joins TRBV28 and TRBJ1-5, with D uncertain. Germline-derived CDR1 and CDR2 are MDHEN and SYDVKM. V shed 8 bases and J shed 5 bases, with 10 bases lying between them. This CDR3 has 12 amino acids. In DNA form, the CDR3 reads TGTGCCAGCGCCCTGTGGGATCAGCCCCAGCATTTT. It yields the protein CASALWDQPQHF.

This clone turned up a few times. This chain uses TRBV5-1 with TRBJ2-1, with 7 bases that match TRBD2. V dropped 4 bases and J dropped 8; count of bases not matched to a gene: 12. The germline gives CDR1 SGHRS, CDR2 YFSETQ. The CDR3 is 15 amino acids. The CDR3 spells CASSPDPSGIYEQFF. In DNA, the CDR3 is TGCGCCAGCAGCCCGGACCCAAGCGGGATTTATGAGCAGTTCTTC.

V usage is TRBV2 and J usage is TRBJ1-2; the D gene is possibly TRBD1 (6 bases). There are 14 residues in the CDR3. CDR1 SNHLY and CDR2 FYNNEI come from the germline V gene. V dropped 7 bases and J dropped 6 bases, with 18 bases sitting between them. The CDR3 is CASTRTARGNGYTF. DNA for the CDR3: TGTGCCAGCACCCGGACAGCGAGGGGGAATGGCTACACCTTC.

The chain combines TRBV5-8 with TRBJ2-1, with D unclear. CDR3 length: 12 residues. Looked up from germline, CDR1 is SGHTS and CDR2 is YDEGEE. Trimming cost V 0 bases and J 12 bases, with 10 bases left between them. CDR3 protein: CASSLEVGGQFF. The CDR3 DNA reads TGTGCCAGCAGCTTGGAAGTAGGTGGGCAGTTCTTC.

The rearrangement joins TRBV6-5 to TRBJ1-3; D is ambiguous. The CDR3 contains 15 residues. Trimming removed 5 bases at V and 4 bases at J, with 15 bases between. The germline V gene encodes CDR1 MNHEY and CDR2 SVGAGI. Here the CDR3 DNA reads TGTGCCAGCAGTCCCGACGTGCGATTAGGAAACACCATATATTTT. Translation gives CASSPDVRLGNTIYF.

This chain connects TRBV5-5 to TRBJ1-1; D is undetermined. The CDR3 runs 14 residues. V was pared by 4 bases and J by 1 base, with 11 bases between. Germline CDR1 and CDR2: SGHKS and YYEKEE (reference sequence). The CDR3 region has the DNA TGTGCCAGCAGCCTAAAGTGGGGGAACACTGAAGCTTTCTTT. Protein: CASSLKWGNTEAFF.

V is TRBV3-1 (or the pseudogene TRBV3-2) and J is TRBJ1-4, with D hard to call. CDR1 is LGHDT and CDR2 is YNNKEL in the germline V gene (reference sequence). The CDR3 covers 14 residues. Deletions cut 1 base from V and 8 bases from J, with 11 bases between. CDR3 loop: CASSQGGGGEKLFF. In DNA form, the CDR3 reads TGTGCCAGCAGCCAAGGGGGTGGAGGCGAAAAACTGTTTTTT.

The CDR3 protein is CSVVFGDPGEQYF. The CDR3 DNA is TGCAGCGTTGTGTTCGGCGACCCAGGCGAGCAGTACTTC. The chain has TRBV29-1 and TRBJ2-7; D is unclear. The germline V gene encodes CDR1 SQVTM and CDR2 ANQGSEA. The CDR3 loop spans 13 amino acids. Trimming took off 4 bases at V and 6 bases at J, with 16 bases between the two ends.

The chain is built from TRBV11-2 and TRBJ1-6, with D possibly matching TRBD1 (5 bases). The germline CDR1 and CDR2 sequences are SGHAT and FQNNGV. The CDR3 is made up of 16 amino acids. V lost 2 bases and J 2 bases, leaving 10 bases between the germline ends. In nucleotides, the CDR3 is TGTGCCAGCAGCTTAACGGGGGAAGCCTATAATTCACCCCTCCACTTT. Its translation is CASSLTGEAYNSPLHF.

This chain joins TRBV18 and TRBJ2-5; 8 bases line up with TRBD1. Germline V gene sequence: CDR1 KGHSH, CDR2 LQKENI. This CDR3 has 15 amino acids. Trimming at V came to 2 bases and at J to 5 bases, leaving 7 bases not matched to a gene. This CDR3 is CASSPRAGGQETQYF. In nucleotides, the CDR3 is TGTGCCAGCTCACCAAGGGCAGGGGGCCAGGAGACCCAGTACTTC.

V and J are TRBV27 and TRBJ1-1; 9 positions match TRBD1. The CDR3 has 16 residues. V shed 2 bases and J 4 bases; nucleotides not matched to a gene: 8. CDR1 and CDR2 (germline): MNHEY, SMNVEV (reference sequence). The CDR3 sequence is CASSLPQGARGTEAFF. CDR3 nucleotide sequence: TGTGCCAGCAGTTTACCACAGGGGGCTAGGGGCACTGAAGCTTTCTTT.

CDR3 region: CASSQVQGSNQPQHF. The CDR3 region has the DNA TGCGCCAGCAGCCAAGTACAGGGGAGCAATCAGCCCCAGCATTTT. The chain links TRBV4-1 to TRBJ1-5, with 7 bases identical to TRBD1. With 1 base clipped from V and 1 base from J, the junction kept 1 base outside the gene matches. The CDR3 is 15 amino acids. In germline, CDR1 is MGHRA, CDR2 YSYEKL.

The V call is TRBV5-1, the J call TRBJ1-2; D is possibly TRBD1 (5 bases). The CDR3 is 18 residues long. The V end was cut by 4 bases, the J end by 1 base, with 23 bases between. Looked up from germline, CDR1 is SGHRS and CDR2 is YFSETQ. The CDR3 bases are TGCGCCAGCAGCCTCCGGGACGGACTCCTTCCCCTTAACTATGGCTACACCTTC. Amino acid sequence: CASSLRDGLLPLNYGYTF. Together with reference TRBV5-1 and TRBJ1-2, the CDR3 gives the full variable domain: KAGVTQTPRYLIKTRGQQVTLSCSPISGHRSVSWYQQTPGQGLQFLFEYFSETQRNKGNFPGRFSGRQFSNSRSEMNVSTLELGDSALYLCASSLRDGLLPLNYGYTFGSGTRLTVV.

The rearrangement uses TRBV5-1 and TRBJ2-6; D remains ambiguous. The germline CDR1 and CDR2 sequences are SGHRS and YFSETQ. The length of the CDR3 is 15 residues. Deletions cut 0 bases from V and 1 base from J, with 5 bases between. CDR3 amino acids: CASSLDGSGANVLTF. The CDR3 DNA reads TGCGCCAGCAGCTTGGACGGATCTGGGGCCAACGTCCTGACTTTC.

This chain links TRBV5-1 with TRBJ2-2; 7 bases line up with TRBD2. The CDR3 has 16 residues. Per the germline V gene, CDR1 is SGHRS and CDR2 is YFSETQ. V gave up 1 base and J gave up 6 bases; unmatched junction bases: 9. The CDR3 bases are TGCGCCAGCAGCTTGCTTGGAGGGAGGGCCGCCGGGGAGCTGTTTTTT. It encodes CASSLLGGRAAGELFF.

The gene calls are TRBV10-3 and TRBJ2-5; 9 bases fit TRBD1. CDR1 ENHRY and CDR2 SYGVKD come from the germline V gene. The CDR3 covers 13 residues. J lost 5 bases, V lost 4 bases, and 2 bases had no gene match. The CDR3 region has the DNA TGTGCCATCAGTGGGGACAGGGAGGAGACCCAGTACTTC. It codes for CAISGDREETQYF.